Following are 13 T cell receptor beta chains from one sample sequenced in a study of T cells in Graves' hyperthyroidism and ophthalmopathy. Regions amplified from RNA transcripts were the TCR beta CDR3 regions. HTBI primers were the set used in a first-round RT-PCR of the TCR CDR3. TCRdb re-derived calls from the multiplex PCR reads in MiXCR, one entry per CDR3 protein. The profile shows approximately 600,000 distinct CDR3 sequences, around 16% of them singletons. Sequenced: blood. All receptors derive from a woman in her twenties or thirties with Graves' hyperthyroidism.

Only a few counts were recorded for this clonotype. This sequence joins TRBV6-1 and TRBJ2-2; TRBD1 aligns across 8 bases. The germline gives CDR1 MNHNS, CDR2 SASEGT. The V gene end was trimmed by 7 bases and the J gene end by 7 bases; junction bases not matched to a gene: 14. This CDR3 is built from 16 residues. The DNA of the CDR3 is TGTGCCAGCATCAGAGCCCCGGACAGGGCGGGCGGGGAGCTGTTTTTT. Amino acids: CASIRAPDRAGGELFF.

This clonotype was detected a few times. The J gene is TRBJ1-1, the V gene TRBV5-1; 8 bases map to TRBD1. Unmatched junction bases numbered 6, after V lost 4 bases and J lost 4 bases. The CDR3 is made up of 14 amino acids. Germline loops: CDR1 SGHRS, CDR2 YFSETQ. CDR3 bases: TGCGCCAGCAGCGACAGGGGATCAAGCACTGAAGCTTTCTTT. Its translation is CASSDRGSSTEAFF.

This clonotype was detected a few times. The CDR3 region is CASYNRGRGDQPQHF. The CDR3 nucleotides are TGTGCCAGTTACAACAGGGGGCGCGGGGATCAGCCCCAGCATTTT. This rearrangement joins TRBV19 to TRBJ1-5, with 9 bases lining up with TRBD1. CDR3 length: 15 amino acids. Germline loops: CDR1 LNHDA, CDR2 SQIVND (reference sequence). Unmatched junction bases numbered 10, after V lost 8 bases and J lost 5 bases.

This clonotype was seen repeatedly, ten times or more. V is TRBV29-1 and J is TRBJ1-1; TRBD1 matches at 7 bases. Germline CDR1 reads SQVTM; CDR2 reads ANQGSEA. The CDR3 runs 11 residues. V shed 5 bases, J shed 9 bases, and the junction held 6 bases outside the gene matches. The DNA for the CDR3 is TGCAGCGTTTCCCGACAGGGTAAAGCTTTCTTT. Encoded protein: CSVSRQGKAFF. Filled out from reference TRBV29-1 and TRBJ1-1, the complete variable domain reads SAVISQKPSRDICQRGTSLTIQCQVDSQVTMMFWYRQQPGQSLTLIATANQGSEATYESGFVIDKFPISRPNLTFSTLTVSNMSPEDSSIYLCSVSRQGKAFFGQGTRLTVV.

This clonotype was seen many times. This chain uses TRBV10-3 with TRBJ2-7, with 10 bases aligning to TRBD1. The germline V gene has CDR1 ENHRY and CDR2 SYGVKD. This CDR3 has 14 residues. J was trimmed by 2 bases and V by 8 bases; bases with no gene match: 6. CDR3 in amino acids: CAIGDRGYPYEQYF. The CDR3 DNA follows: TGTGCCATCGGGGACAGGGGCTACCCCTACGAGCAGTACTTC.

This clonotype showed up just a few times. V is TRBV12-3 or TRBV12-4 and J is TRBJ2-2; D unresolved. Trimming pared 3 bases from V and 7 bases from J, leaving 9 bases between. This CDR3 comprises 13 residues. For the CDR3, the DNA is TGTGCCAGCAGTTTTTATCTACACGGGGAGCTGTTTTTT. Amino acid sequence: CASSFYLHGELFF.

As regards this clonotype: A much larger clone lies a single base off, so this may be a read error. This chain connects TRBV27 to TRBJ1-1; 7 bases match TRBD1. This CDR3 is built from 14 residues. CDR1 and CDR2 from the germline V gene are MNHEY and SMNVEV (reference sequence). CDR3 amino acids: CASSNRGLNTGAFF. The CDR3, as DNA: TGTGCCAGCAGTAATAGGGGGCTCAACACTGGAGCTTTCTTT.

This clonotype was counted only a few times. J is TRBJ1-5 and V is TRBV7-2, with D uncertain. Germline-derived CDR1 and CDR2 are SGHTA and FQGNSA. V lost 2 bases to trimming and J lost 0 bases, with 5 bases between them. This CDR3 contains 14 residues. CDR3 bases: TGTGCCAGCAGCTTATTTGATAGCAATCAGCCCCAGCATTTT. Residues: CASSLFDSNQPQHF.

This clonotype was counted at least ten times. The chain uses TRBV7-9 and TRBJ2-7; 8 bases are shared with TRBD2. Trimming at V came to 1 base and at J to 6 bases, leaving 2 bases not matched to a gene. Germline V gene lookup returns CDR1 SEHNR and CDR2 FQNEAQ (reference sequence). This CDR3 region has 13 residues. The CDR3 bases are TGTGCCAGCAGCTTAGGAGCGGGAGCCGAGCAGTACTTC. Translation: CASSLGAGAEQYF.

The chain recombines TRBV3-1 with TRBJ2-1; D remains unclear. CDR3 length: 15 residues. CDR1 is LGHDT, CDR2 YNNKEL, per germline (reference sequence). V was cut by 0 bases and J by 0 bases, with 6 bases left in between. CDR3 amino acids: CASSQDTGSYNEQFF. As DNA, the CDR3 is TGTGCCAGCAGCCAAGATACGGGCTCCTACAATGAGCAGTTCTTC.

This clonotype has just a few counts. The chain links TRBV7-9 to TRBJ1-3; unclear D gene. Germline V gives CDR1 SEHNR, CDR2 FQNEAQ (reference sequence). The ends were cut back, 5 bases at V and 2 bases at J, with 13 bases in the middle. This CDR3 is built from 15 residues. Here the CDR3 reads CASSGRSGAGNTIYF. DNA for the CDR3: TGTGCCAGCAGCGGGCGATCGGGAGCTGGAAACACCATATATTTT.

Many counts were recorded for this clonotype. The rearrangement uses TRBV20-1 and TRBJ2-7, with D possibly TRBD1 on 6 matching bases. This CDR3 has 13 residues. Germline V lookup: CDR1 DFQATT, CDR2 SNEGSKA (reference sequence). The V end was cut by 1 base, the J end by 2 bases, with 9 bases between. Here the CDR3 reads CSARGQEPYEQYF. The CDR3 DNA follows: TGCAGTGCTAGAGGACAGGAACCCTACGAGCAGTACTTC.

Many counts were recorded for this clonotype. The chain has TRBV3-1 and TRBJ1-2; D possibly corresponds to TRBD1 (6 bases). Trimming cost V 3 bases and J 8 bases, with 16 bases left between them. CDR1 LGHDT and CDR2 YNNKEL come from the germline V gene (reference sequence). The CDR3 has 14 residues. Here the CDR3 DNA reads TGTGCCAGCAGCCACGGGCGTGGGGGCGAAGGCTACACCTTC. Protein sequence: CASSHGRGGEGYTF.